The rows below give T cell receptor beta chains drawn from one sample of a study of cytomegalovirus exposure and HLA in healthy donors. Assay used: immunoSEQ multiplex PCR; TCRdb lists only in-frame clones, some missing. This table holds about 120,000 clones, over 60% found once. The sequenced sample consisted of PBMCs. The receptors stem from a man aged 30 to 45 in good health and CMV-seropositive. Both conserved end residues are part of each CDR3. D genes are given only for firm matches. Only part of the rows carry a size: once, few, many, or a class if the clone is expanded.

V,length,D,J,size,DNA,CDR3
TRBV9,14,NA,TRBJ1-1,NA,TGTGCCAGCAGTGTGGGAGGGGTCAACACTGAAGCTTTCTTT,CASSVGGVNTEAFF
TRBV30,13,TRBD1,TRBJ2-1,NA,TGTGCCTGGAAGGGACAGGGTTTTAGCGAGCAGTTCTTC,CAWKGQGFSEQFF
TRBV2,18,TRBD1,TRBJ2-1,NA,TGTGCCAGCAGTGACCGGGCAGGGGGCTTTCCCTCCTACAATGAGCAGTTCTTC,CASSDRAGGFPSYNEQFF
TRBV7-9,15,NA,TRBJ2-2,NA,TGTGCCAGCAGCTTAGTAGCGAAGAACACCGGGGAGCTGTTTTTT,CASSLVAKNTGELFF
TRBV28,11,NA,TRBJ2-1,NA,TGTGCCAGCAGTTTACAGGATGAGCAGTTCTTC,CASSLQDEQFF
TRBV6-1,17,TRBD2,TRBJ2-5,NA,TGTGCCAGCAGTGAAGCCCCGGGACTAGCGAGCGGGGGGACCCAGTACTTC,CASSEAPGLASGGTQYF
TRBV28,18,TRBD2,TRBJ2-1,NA,TGTGCCAGCAGTTTAAGTGGGGGGGGCGGGAGGGCCTACAATGAGCAGTTCTTC,CASSLSGGGGRAYNEQFF
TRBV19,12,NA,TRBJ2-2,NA,TGTGCCAGTACACAGAACACCGGGGAGCTGTTTTTT,CASTQNTGELFF
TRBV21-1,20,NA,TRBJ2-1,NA,TGTGCCAGCAGCGGGCGAGGAGGGACTAGCGAGGGGGCCTCCTACAATGGGCAGTTCTTC,CASSGRGGTSEGASYNGQFF
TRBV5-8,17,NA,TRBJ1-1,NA,TGTGCCAGCAGCTTCGCATCCACACCAATGCTGAACACTGAAGCTTTCTTT,CASSFASTPMLNTEAFF
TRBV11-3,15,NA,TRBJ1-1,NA,TGTGCCAGCAGCTTAGTCGGGGGGCTTCGCACTGAAGCTTTCTTT,CASSLVGGLRTEAFF
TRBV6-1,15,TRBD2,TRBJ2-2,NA,TGTGCCAGCAGTGAATATCGGGGGGGAATCGGGGAGCTGTTTTTT,CASSEYRGGIGELFF
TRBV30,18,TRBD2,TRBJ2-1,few,TGTGCCTACCTGCCGGGACTAGCGGGAGGGGGGTCTTACAATGAGCAGTTCTTC,CAYLPGLAGGGSYNEQFF
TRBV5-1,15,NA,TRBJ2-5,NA,TGCGCCAGCAGCAGATTGACTAGCCAGGGGGAGACCCAGTACTTC,CASSRLTSQGETQYF
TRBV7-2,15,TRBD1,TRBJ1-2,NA,TGTGCCAGCAGCTTAGATTCCAGGGGGAGTTTTGGCTACACCTTC,CASSLDSRGSFGYTF
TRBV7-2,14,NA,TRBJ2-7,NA,TGTGCCAGCAGCTTAAAAGAGAGCTCCTACGAGCAGTACTTC,CASSLKESSYEQYF
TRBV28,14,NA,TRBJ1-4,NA,TGTGCCAGCAGCTCAACAGGGATTGGCGAAAAACTGTTTTTT,CASSSTGIGEKLFF
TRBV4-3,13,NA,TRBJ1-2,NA,TGCGCCAGCAGCCAAAACCCGGACTATGGCTACACCTTC,CASSQNPDYGYTF
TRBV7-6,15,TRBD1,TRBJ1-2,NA,TGTGCCAGCAGCAATCCGGGACAGGGGGCGGTTGGCTACACCTTC,CASSNPGQGAVGYTF
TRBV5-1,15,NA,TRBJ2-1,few,TGCGCCAGCAGCATGACAGATCGAGAAAACAATGAGCAGTTCTTC,CASSMTDRENNEQFF
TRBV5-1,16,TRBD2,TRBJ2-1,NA,TGCGCCAGCAGCTTGGAGGGACTAGCGGGGTACAATGAGCAGTTCTTC,CASSLEGLAGYNEQFF
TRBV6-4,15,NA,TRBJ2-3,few,TGTGCCAGCAGTGACCAGGGACTCCACACAGATACGCAGTATTTT,CASSDQGLHTDTQYF
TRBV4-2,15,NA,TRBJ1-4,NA,TGTGCCAGCAGCCAAGAGGGGGGGCGAGGGGAAAAACTGTTTTTT,CASSQEGGRGEKLFF
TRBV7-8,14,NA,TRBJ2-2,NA,TGTGCCAGCAGCTTAGAGGGGTTCACCGGGGAGCTGTTTTTT,CASSLEGFTGELFF
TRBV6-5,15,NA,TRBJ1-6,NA,TGTGCCAGCAGTTACTCGGGACTGCTTAATTCACCCCTCCACTTT,CASSYSGLLNSPLHF
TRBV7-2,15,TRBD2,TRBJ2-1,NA,TGTGCCAGCAGCCCAGAGTCTAGCGGGAGGACTGAGCAGTTCTTC,CASSPESSGRTEQFF
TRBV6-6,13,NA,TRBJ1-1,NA,TGTGCCAGCAGTTACGAGGTGAACACTGAAGCTTTCTTT,CASSYEVNTEAFF
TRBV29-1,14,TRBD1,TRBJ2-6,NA,TGCAGCGTGACGAGGGGGACAGGGGCCAACGGCCTGACTTTC,CSVTRGTGANGLTF
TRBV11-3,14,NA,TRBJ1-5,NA,TGTGCCAGCACCTCACGGTTGAGCAATCAGCCCCAGCATTTT,CASTSRLSNQPQHF
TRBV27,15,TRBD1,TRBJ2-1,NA,TGTGCCAGCAGTACAGGACAGGGCTCCTACAATGAGCAGTTCTTC,CASSTGQGSYNEQFF
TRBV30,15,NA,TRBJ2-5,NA,TGTGCCTGGAGTGTACGCGGGGCTCCCCGCGAGACCCAGTACTTC,CAWSVRGAPRETQYF
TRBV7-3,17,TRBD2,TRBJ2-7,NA,TGTGCCAGCAGCTTAAGGCCCCTGACTAGCGGGGGCTACGAGCAGTACTTC,CASSLRPLTSGGYEQYF
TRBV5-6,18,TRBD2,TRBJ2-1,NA,TGTGCCAGCAGCTTGTGGCCCCCGGGGACTAGCTCCTACAATGAGCAGTTCTTC,CASSLWPPGTSSYNEQFF
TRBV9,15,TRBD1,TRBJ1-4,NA,TGTGCCAGCAGCATGACCGGGACAGGGTATGAAAAACTGTTTTTT,CASSMTGTGYEKLFF
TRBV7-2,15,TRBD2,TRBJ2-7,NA,TGTGCCAGCAGCTTTTTGGGACTAGCTGAATACGAGCAGTACTTC,CASSFLGLAEYEQYF
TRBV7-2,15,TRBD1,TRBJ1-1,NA,TGTGCCAGCACCGCGGACAGGGGGCGGAACACTGAAGCTTTCTTT,CASTADRGRNTEAFF
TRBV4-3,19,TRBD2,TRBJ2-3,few,TGCGCCAGCAGCCAAGATCGAAGCGGTCCAAGCGGGGTCACAGATACGCAGTATTTT,CASSQDRSGPSGVTDTQYF